These 18 T cell receptor beta chains came from one sample sequenced in a study of T cell repertoires in cytomegalovirus infection. MiXCR, applied by TCRdb to the reads, yields one record per CDR3 protein. Of approximately 260,000 distinct CDR3 sequences in the sample, about a sixth were seen once. Sequenced material: CD8+ T cells from PBMCs. Receptors were obtained from a human donor in good health (CMV status not recorded). Some clones in this sample may be carry-over from other donors' samples.

This clonotype appeared many times. The chain recombines TRBV7-9 with TRBJ2-5, with 9 bases identical to TRBD2. Trimming removed 3 bases from V and 7 bases from J; junction bases left unmatched: 12. Germline V lookup: CDR1 SEHNR, CDR2 FQNEAQ (reference sequence). CDR3 length: 16 residues. CDR3: CASSFKTAGGPGTQYF. CDR3 DNA: TGTGCCAGCAGCTTTAAAACGGCGGGGGGGCCTGGGACCCAGTACTTC. Supplemented by reference TRBV7-9 and TRBJ2-5, the full variable domain reads DTGVSQNPRHKITKRGQNVTFRCDPISEHNRLYWYRQTLGQGPEFLTYFQNEAQLEKSRLLSDRFSAERPKGSFSTLEIQRTEQGDSAMYLCASSFKTAGGPGTQYFGPGTRLLVL.

The CDR3 spells CASSPLSGLEGYTF. The CDR3 DNA follows: TGTGCCAGCAGCCCTCTCTCCGGGTTAGAGGGCTACACCTTC. The V and J genes are TRBV28 and TRBJ1-2, with D unresolved. V lost 6 bases and J lost 8, with 19 bases in between. There are 14 residues in the CDR3. CDR1 is MDHEN and CDR2 is SYDVKM in the germline V gene.

This clonotype has more than one count but fewer than ten. J is TRBJ2-5 and V is TRBV7-9; 7 bases line up with TRBD1. This CDR3 comprises 17 residues. The germline V gene has CDR1 SEHNR and CDR2 FQNEAQ (reference sequence). Germline trimming cut 5 bases from V and 2 bases from J; bases unmatched to any gene: 14. CDR3: CASSPQTPGQNQETQYF. In DNA form, the CDR3 reads TGTGCCAGCAGCCCCCAAACACCGGGACAGAATCAAGAGACCCAGTACTTC.

This clonotype has just one count. At one end, the junction sequence differs from germline, possibly due to a read error. The chain combines TRBV5-1 with TRBJ1-2, with D uncertain. CDR1 and CDR2 from the germline V gene are SGHRS and YFSETQ. This CDR3 has 16 amino acids. This chain's CDR3 is CAGSMDGLQTRYGYTF. CDR3 in DNA: TGCGCCGGCAGCATGGACGGGCTCCAGACGCGTTATGGCTACACCTTC.

The sample holds a few counts of this clonotype. The V call is TRBV7-9, the J call TRBJ2-5; the match to TRBD1 covers 7 bases. The CDR3 is 15 amino acids. Germline values: CDR1 SEHNR, CDR2 FQNEAQ (reference sequence). J lost 3 bases, V lost 3 bases, and 7 bases had no gene match. The CDR3 DNA sequence: TGTGCCAGCAGCTTTCCCGACAGGGCCGAAGAGACCCAGTACTTC. This codes for CASSFPDRAEETQYF.

With respect to this clonotype: A much larger clone lies one base from this, so it may be a read error. The rearrangement links TRBV7-9 to TRBJ2-3; TRBD1 is a possible D gene (5 bases). The CDR3 contains 16 residues. Germline V lookup: CDR1 SEHNR, CDR2 FQNEAQ (reference sequence). CDR3 amino acids: CAGSLPNRYPTDTQYF. For the CDR3, the DNA is TGTGCCGGCAGCTTACCGAACAGGTACCCCACAGATACGCAGTATTTT. The variable domain in full, with the rest retrieved from reference TRBV7-9 and TRBJ2-3, is DTGVSQNPRHKITKRGQNVTFRCDPISEHNRLYWYRQTLGQGPEFLTYFQNEAQLEKSRLLSDRFSAERPKGSFSTLEIQRTEQGDSAMYLCAGSLPNRYPTDTQYFGPGTRLTVL.

V and J are TRBV5-6 and TRBJ2-1, with 12 bases matching TRBD2. The CDR3 extends over 16 amino acids. Per the germline V gene, CDR1 is SGHDT and CDR2 is YYEEEE. V lost 4 bases, J lost 4 bases, and 6 bases stayed unmatched. The CDR3 DNA follows: TGTGCCAGCAGCGACGGGACTAGCGGGTCTTACAATGAGCAGTTCTTC. This translates into CASSDGTSGSYNEQFF.

This clonotype was picked up a small number of times. V gene TRBV9 combines with J gene TRBJ1-2; no firm D call. The CDR3 is made up of 16 amino acids. Germline CDR1 is SGDLS and CDR2 is YYNGEE. V gave up 4 bases and J gave up 3 bases, with 19 bases separating them. CDR3 DNA: TGTGCCAGCAGCCCAGAGGAGGCAGGTTCACACTATGGCTACACCTTC. Translation: CASSPEEAGSHYGYTF.

This chain links TRBV5-6 with TRBJ2-7, with 8 bases aligning to TRBD1. This CDR3 spans 13 amino acids. Germline assignment: CDR1 SGHDT and CDR2 YYEEEE. Trimming removed 4 bases from V and 5 bases from J; junction bases left unmatched: 5. For the CDR3, the DNA is TGTGCCAGCAGCAATGACAGGGGAAACGAGCAGTACTTC. Its protein product is CASSNDRGNEQYF.

This chain connects TRBV29-1 to TRBJ2-5; 7 nucleotides match TRBD1. The germline CDR1 and CDR2 sequences are SQVTM and ANQGSEA. J gave up 13 bases and V 2 bases, and 19 bases lay outside the gene matches. The CDR3 totals 15 residues. Here the CDR3 reads CSVELANRGSSGMYF. The CDR3 nucleotides are TGCAGCGTTGAACTTGCTAACAGGGGTTCAAGTGGGATGTACTTC.

This clonotype was seen a handful of times. The chain has TRBV12-3 or TRBV12-4 and TRBJ2-1; D possibly corresponds to TRBD2 (6 bases). This CDR3 has 14 amino acids. Trimming shortened V by 4 bases and J by 9 bases, and 16 bases separated the two germline ends. The CDR3 here is CASSWDSLTGEQFF. In nucleotides, the CDR3 is TGTGCCAGCAGTTGGGACTCTCTTACGGGTGAGCAGTTCTTC.

The chain uses TRBV7-9 and TRBJ2-7; maybe TRBD2 (6 bases). In germline, CDR1 is SEHNR, CDR2 FQNEAQ (reference sequence). V dropped 5 bases and J dropped 5 bases, with 25 bases sitting between them. The CDR3 is 17 residues long. The CDR3 loop is CASSPPAGARRVDEQYF. As DNA, the CDR3 is TGTGCCAGCAGCCCACCAGCGGGCGCGCGTAGGGTTGACGAGCAGTACTTC.

This clonotype has more than one count but fewer than ten. The genes are TRBV6-2 or TRBV6-3 and TRBJ2-1, with D unresolved. V dropped 2 bases and J dropped 4 bases, with 18 bases sitting between them. CDR1 MNHEY and CDR2 SVGEGT come from the germline V gene. CDR3 size: 17 residues. CDR3 region: CASSYRPAITSYNEQFF. CDR3 sequence (DNA): TGTGCCAGCAGTTACCGGCCGGCGATTACATCATACAATGAGCAGTTCTTC.

This clonotype has just a few counts. V gene TRBV6-1 combines with J gene TRBJ1-2, with TRBD1 matching over 11 bases. The V gene end was trimmed by 6 bases and the J gene end by 6 bases; junction bases not matched to a gene: 9. The CDR3 runs to 15 residues. From germline, CDR1 is MNHNS and CDR2 SASEGT. CDR3 amino acids: CASSRTGGSLDGYTF. The CDR3 nucleotides read TGTGCCAGCAGCCGGACAGGGGGCTCGTTGGATGGCTACACCTTC.

The sample holds many counts of this clonotype. This chain links TRBV6-1 with TRBJ1-5; 7 nucleotides match TRBD1. This CDR3 region has 14 residues. The V and J ends lost 6 bases and 4 bases, in that order; junction bases with no gene match: 6. Per the germline V gene, CDR1 is MNHNS and CDR2 is SASEGT. This CDR3 reads CASRPGQLNQPQHF. CDR3 coding DNA: TGTGCCAGCAGGCCGGGACAGTTAAATCAGCCCCAGCATTTT.

This clonotype appeared many times. CDR3 sequence reads: CASSSSLGTYYGYTF. CDR3 bases: TGTGCCAGCAGCTCATCTTTAGGGACCTACTATGGCTACACCTTC. The gene calls are TRBV7-6 and TRBJ1-2, with TRBD1 as a possible D gene (5 bases). Germline V gene sequence: CDR1 SGHVS, CDR2 FNYEAQ. The CDR3 runs 15 residues. Trimming took off 4 bases at V and 3 bases at J, with 15 bases between the two ends.

In its sample, this clonotype was seen once. An end of the junction does not agree with germline; a read error may underlie this. This chain joins TRBV29-1 and TRBJ2-3, with D possibly being TRBD1 (7 bases). In germline, CDR1 is SQVTM, CDR2 ANQGSEA. The length of the CDR3 is 13 residues. CDR3 DNA sequence: TGCAGCGTGCAGGGGGGCCTCGCAGATATGCAGTATTTT. This gives the protein CSVQGGLADMQYF.

This clonotype occurred a few times. The rearrangement joins TRBV3-1 to TRBJ1-5, with D hard to call. This CDR3 has 15 amino acids. The germline gives CDR1 LGHDT, CDR2 YNNKEL (reference sequence). Deletions cut 0 bases from V and 5 bases from J, with 11 bases between. Written as DNA, the CDR3 is TGTGCCAGCAGCCAAGATCTGGGAACCGATCAGCCCCAGCATTTT. As protein: CASSQDLGTDQPQHF.